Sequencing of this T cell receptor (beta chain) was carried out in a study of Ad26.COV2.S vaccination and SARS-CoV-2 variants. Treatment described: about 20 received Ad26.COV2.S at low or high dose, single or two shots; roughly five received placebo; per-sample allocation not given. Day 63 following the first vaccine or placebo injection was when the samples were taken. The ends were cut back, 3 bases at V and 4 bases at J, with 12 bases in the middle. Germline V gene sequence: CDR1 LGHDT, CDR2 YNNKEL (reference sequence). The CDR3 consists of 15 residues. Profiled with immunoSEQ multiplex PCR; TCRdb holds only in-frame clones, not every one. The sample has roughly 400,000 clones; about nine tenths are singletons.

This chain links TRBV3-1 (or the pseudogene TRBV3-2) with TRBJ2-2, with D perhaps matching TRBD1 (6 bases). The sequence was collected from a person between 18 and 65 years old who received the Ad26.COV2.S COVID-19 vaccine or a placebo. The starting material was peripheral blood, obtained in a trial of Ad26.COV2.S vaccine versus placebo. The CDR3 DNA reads TGTGCCAGCAGCCAGGGGGCCGGTAGCACCGGGGAGCTGTTTTTT. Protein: CASSQGAGSTGELFF.